The sequence of this T cell receptor (beta chain) was determined in a study of blood T cell repertoires in COVID-19. Study overall: Nucleic acid was either cDNA or gDNA, and it came from T cells, B-cell-depleted T cells, or PBMCs.

V gave up 0 bases and J gave up 4 bases; unmatched junction bases: 13. Per germline, CDR1 SGDLS and CDR2 YYNGEE. The length of the CDR3 is 18 residues. As handled by the study authors: Counts of nucleated cells, estimated from reference gene primer amplification, were obtained. Libraries were prepared by immunoSEQ multiplex PCR; TCRdb keeps only in-frame clonotypes and omits some of them. V, J and clone size are those of that table, while D and trimming were read from the DNA. The sample shows tens of thousands of clones, over 75% of them seen only once. The sample consisted of peripheral blood. This receptor was obtained from a woman older than 75 with COVID-19, enrolled during active disease. The rearrangement links TRBV9 to TRBJ1-2, with TRBD1 identical over 9 bases. Here the CDR3 DNA reads TGTGCCAGCAGCGTAGATGACAGGGGGGGCTATGGCGTCTATGGCTACACCTTC. Protein product: CASSVDDRGGYGVYGYTF. The full variable domain, with the rest looked up from reference TRBV9 and TRBJ1-2, is DSGVTQTPKHLITATGQRVTLRCSPRSGDLSVYWYQQSLDQGLQFLIQYYNGEERAKGNILERFSAQQFPDLHSELNLSSLELGDSALYFCASSVDDRGGYGVYGYTFGSGTRLTVV.